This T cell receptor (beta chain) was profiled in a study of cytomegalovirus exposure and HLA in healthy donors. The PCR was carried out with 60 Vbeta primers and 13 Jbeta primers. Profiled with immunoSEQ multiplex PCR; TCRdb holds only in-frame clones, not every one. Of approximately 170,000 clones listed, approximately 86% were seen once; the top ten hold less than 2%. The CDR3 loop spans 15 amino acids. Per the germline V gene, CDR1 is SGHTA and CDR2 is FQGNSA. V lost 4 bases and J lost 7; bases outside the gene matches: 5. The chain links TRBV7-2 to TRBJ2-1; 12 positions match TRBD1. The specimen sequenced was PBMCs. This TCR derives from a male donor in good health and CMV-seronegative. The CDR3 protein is CASSSGQGAINEQFF. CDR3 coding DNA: TGTGCCAGCAGCTCGGGACAGGGGGCGATAAATGAGCAGTTCTTC.